Shown below are 26 T cell receptor beta chains from a single sample sequenced in a study of shared clonotypes between healthy human individuals. Method: immunoSEQ multiplex PCR; TCRdb's copy keeps in-frame clones and lacks some. Here the sample spans over 850,000 clones, approximately 80% being singletons. The specimen sequenced was memory CD4+ T cells from PBMCs. The subset denotes: CD45RA-negative fraction. The receptors come from a man aged 18 to 30 in good health. Some clones in this sample may be carry-over from other donors' samples.

This rearrangement joins TRBV9 to TRBJ2-7, with TRBD1 as a possible D gene (6 bases). CDR3 length: 16 amino acids. CDR1 and CDR2 (germline): SGDLS, YYNGEE. Trimming pared 4 bases from V and 2 bases from J, leaving 19 bases between. The CDR3 spells CASSPSLGARAYEQYF. In nucleotides, the CDR3 is TGTGCCAGCAGCCCCAGCCTGGGGGCGAGAGCCTACGAGCAGTACTTC.

The V and J genes are TRBV5-1 and TRBJ1-1; 8 bases fit TRBD1. The V segment lost 4 bases and the J segment 5 bases; nucleotides outside the gene matches: 7. Germline V gives CDR1 SGHRS, CDR2 YFSETQ. The CDR3 runs 14 residues. CDR3 sequence (DNA): TGCGCCAGCAGCGGCCAGGGGGCACGGACTGAAGCTTTCTTT. Translated, it gives CASSGQGARTEAFF. Using reference TRBV5-1 and TRBJ1-1 for the parts outside the CDR3, the full variable domain is KAGVTQTPRYLIKTRGQQVTLSCSPISGHRSVSWYQQTPGQGLQFLFEYFSETQRNKGNFPGRFSGRQFSNSRSEMNVSTLELGDSALYLCASSGQGARTEAFFGQGTRLTVV.

The J gene is TRBJ2-7, the V gene TRBV19; the D gene is possibly TRBD1 (5 bases). Trimming shortened V by 3 bases and J by 5 bases, and 17 bases separated the two germline ends. The CDR3 spans 15 residues. CDR1 LNHDA and CDR2 SQIVND come from the germline V gene (reference sequence). CDR3 loop: CASSIIAPGINEQYF. Here the CDR3 DNA reads TGTGCCAGTAGTATCATTGCGCCAGGGATAAACGAGCAGTACTTC.

This chain joins TRBV7-2 and TRBJ1-1; no reliable D call. This CDR3 has 13 amino acids. V was clipped by 3 bases and J by 8 bases, with 13 bases between them. Looked up from germline, CDR1 is SGHTA and CDR2 is FQGNSA. CDR3 nucleotide sequence: TGTGCCAGCAGCTTGGGAGGGCCCCGAGAAGCTTTCTTT. This translates into CASSLGGPREAFF. Combining the CDR3 with reference TRBV7-2 and TRBJ1-1 gives the whole variable domain GAGVSQSPSNKVTEKGKDVELRCDPISGHTALYWYRQSLGQGLEFLIYFQGNSAPDKSGLPSDRFSAERTGGSVSTLTIQRTQQEDSAVYLCASSLGGPREAFFGQGTRLTVV.

This clone was detected only a few times. V and J are TRBV18 and TRBJ1-3; D might be TRBD1 (6 bases). This CDR3 spans 17 amino acids. The germline V gene encodes CDR1 KGHSH and CDR2 LQKENI. The V end was cut by 4 bases, the J end by 2 bases, with 18 bases between. In DNA form, the CDR3 reads TGTGCCAGCTCACGGGAAACAGGGAGTGAAGCTGGAAACACCATATATTTT. Its protein product is CASSRETGSEAGNTIYF.

This chain links TRBV28 with TRBJ1-2, with D unresolved. This CDR3 has 12 residues. Per germline, CDR1 MDHEN and CDR2 SYDVKM. V was trimmed by 7 bases and J by 1 base, leaving 7 bases between them. CDR3: CASTAVNYGYTF. CDR3 in DNA: TGTGCCAGCACCGCCGTTAACTATGGCTACACCTTC.

The gene calls are TRBV19 and TRBJ2-1, with D uncertain. The germline gives CDR1 LNHDA, CDR2 SQIVND (reference sequence). The CDR3 covers 14 residues. Trimming shortened V by 5 bases and J by 4 bases, and 12 bases separated the two germline ends. This chain's CDR3 is CASSYLGYYNEQFF. The DNA of the CDR3 is TGTGCCAGTAGTTATCTAGGCTATTACAATGAGCAGTTCTTC.

The chain is built from TRBV7-2 and TRBJ2-3; 7 nucleotides match TRBD1. This CDR3 spans 15 amino acids. The germline V gene has CDR1 SGHTA and CDR2 FQGNSA. The V gene end was trimmed by 5 bases and the J gene end by 3 bases; junction bases not matched to a gene: 8. CDR3 nucleotides: TGTGCCAGCAGCCTAACCGGGACAGATACAGATACGCAGTATTTT. Its protein is CASSLTGTDTDTQYF.

CDR3 sequence (DNA): TGTGCCAGCAGACAGCCAGGGGGCAATGAAAAACTGTTTTTT. Its protein is CASRQPGGNEKLFF. This chain links TRBV11-2 with TRBJ1-4; 8 bases are shared with TRBD1. V was clipped by 6 bases and J by 5 bases; unmatched bases: 5. This CDR3 is 14 amino acids long. CDR1 is SGHAT and CDR2 is FQNNGV in the germline V gene.

The V gene is TRBV4-3, the J gene TRBJ1-1, with D possibly being TRBD1 (5 bases). Germline V gives CDR1 LGHNA, CDR2 YSLEER. V lost 3 bases to trimming and J lost 4 bases, with 12 bases between them. The CDR3 has 14 amino acids. In nucleotides, the CDR3 is TGCGCCAGCAGCCAGGGACTTGGGGGCACTGAAGCTTTCTTT. Translated: CASSQGLGGTEAFF.

This clone was seen more than once but under ten times. This sequence joins TRBV2 and TRBJ1-1; D might be TRBD1 (6 bases). Germline assignment: CDR1 SNHLY and CDR2 FYNNEI. CDR3 length equals 14 residues. Trimming removed 2 bases from V and 3 bases from J, with 10 bases in between. Here the CDR3 DNA reads TGTGCCAGCAGTGAACAAGGACAGTACACTGAAGCTTTCTTT. Protein sequence: CASSEQGQYTEAFF.

The J gene is TRBJ2-2, the V gene TRBV9; the D call may be TRBD1 or TRBD2 (5 bases each). The ends were cut back, 4 bases at V and 1 base at J, with 14 bases in the middle. Looked up from germline, CDR1 is SGDLS and CDR2 is YYNGEE. The CDR3 runs to 16 residues. CDR3 sequence reads: CASSLRGRENTGELFF. The CDR3 DNA sequence: TGTGCCAGCAGCTTAAGGGGACGAGAGAACACCGGGGAGCTGTTTTTT.

The V and J genes are TRBV7-8 and TRBJ1-1, with 8 nucleotides matching TRBD1. The CDR3 is 16 residues long. CDR1 is SGHVS, CDR2 FQNEAQ, per germline. J lost 0 bases, V lost 7 bases, and 10 bases had no gene match. The CDR3 DNA is TGTGCCAGCACCATATTTGGGACAGGATTGAACACTGAAGCTTTCTTT. Its protein is CASTIFGTGLNTEAFF.

The V and J genes are TRBV28 and TRBJ2-3; possible D gene TRBD1, 5 bases. The length of the CDR3 is 14 residues. The germline gives CDR1 MDHEN, CDR2 SYDVKM. V was pared by 5 bases and J by 10 bases, with 19 bases between. The CDR3 reads CASSENQGPGSQYF. CDR3 DNA sequence: TGTGCCAGCAGTGAAAATCAGGGTCCCGGGTCGCAGTATTTT.

The chain links TRBV6-4 to TRBJ2-7, with a possible D match to TRBD1 (6 bases). The V end lost 4 bases, the J end lost 1 base, and 8 bases lay between the germline ends. CDR3 length: 13 amino acids. CDR1 and CDR2 (germline): MRHNA, SNTAGT. CDR3 region: CASSGTGSYEQYF. The CDR3 DNA follows: TGTGCCAGCAGTGGCACAGGGTCCTACGAGCAGTACTTC.

The genes are TRBV6-5 and TRBJ1-3; 7 bases map to TRBD1. The CDR3 length is 14 residues. CDR1 is MNHEY and CDR2 is SVGAGI in the germline V gene. The V and J ends lost 6 bases and 4 bases, in that order; junction bases with no gene match: 6. Here the CDR3 DNA reads TGTGCCAGCAGGGACAGGATGTTCGGAAACACCATATATTTT. Its translation: CASRDRMFGNTIYF.

The chain joins TRBV11-2 to TRBJ2-1, with 12 bases lining up with TRBD2. The CDR3 length is 19 residues. Per germline, CDR1 SGHAT and CDR2 FQNNGV. J lost 7 bases, V lost 2 bases, and 15 bases had no gene match. CDR3 sequence: CASSLSRSRLAGVRNEQFF. The CDR3 region has the DNA TGTGCCAGCAGCTTAAGTCGTTCGAGACTAGCGGGAGTAAGGAATGAGCAGTTCTTC.

The genes are TRBV7-6 and TRBJ2-3; 9 bases fit TRBD2. The CDR3 covers 16 residues. In germline, CDR1 is SGHVS, CDR2 FNYEAQ. J gave up 4 bases and V 5 bases, and 10 bases lay outside the gene matches. The CDR3 sequence is CASSLIAGVSADTQYF. The CDR3 DNA is TGTGCCAGCAGCCTCATAGCGGGAGTCTCTGCAGATACGCAGTATTTT.

Turning to this clone: Only one base separates this from a far larger clonotype, so it likely reflects a read error. The chain employs TRBV5-4 and TRBJ2-2, with 7 positions matching TRBD2. The CDR3 sequence is 15 residues long. Trimming at V came to 2 bases and at J to 1 base, leaving 2 bases not matched to a gene. Looked up from germline, CDR1 is SGHNT and CDR2 is YYREEE (reference sequence). The CDR3 coding sequence is TGTGCCAGCAGCTTCGCTAGCGGGAACACCGGGGAGCTGTTTTTT. Translation gives CASSFASGNTGELFF.

V usage is TRBV5-1 and J usage is TRBJ1-3, with no clear D. The CDR3 is made up of 15 amino acids. The germline V and J ends were trimmed by 2 bases and 0 bases, with 9 bases remaining between them. The germline V gene encodes CDR1 SGHRS and CDR2 YFSETQ. CDR3 loop: CASSLSAASGNTIYF. The DNA of the CDR3 is TGCGCCAGCAGCTTATCGGCGGCCTCTGGAAACACCATATATTTT.

The rearrangement joins TRBV9 to TRBJ2-5, with 9 bases lining up with TRBD1. This CDR3 comprises 10 residues. Trimming cost V 7 bases and J 10 bases; bases outside gene matches: 2. Germline-derived CDR1 and CDR2 are SGDLS and YYNGEE. CDR3 loop: CASGTGIQYF. The CDR3 DNA reads as TGTGCCAGCGGGACAGGGATCCAGTACTTC.

The rearrangement joins TRBV9 to TRBJ1-3; no definite D call. Looked up from germline, CDR1 is SGDLS and CDR2 is YYNGEE. V was pared by 0 bases and J by 0 bases, with 10 bases between. The CDR3 contains 16 residues. Written as DNA, the CDR3 is TGTGCCAGCAGCGTAGTTCTTGGGAGCTCTGGAAACACCATATATTTT. Translation gives CASSVVLGSSGNTIYF.

The chain joins TRBV10-3 to TRBJ2-1, with D unresolved. Germline CDR1 is ENHRY and CDR2 is SYGVKD. The V gene lost 4 bases and the J gene lost 7 bases, with 8 bases spanning the gap. CDR3 length: 12 residues. The CDR3 region has the DNA TGTGCCATCAGTGTGTCTGCAAATGAGCAGTTCTTC. Protein product: CAISVSANEQFF.

V usage is TRBV7-3 and J usage is TRBJ2-3, with 7 nucleotides matching TRBD2. The CDR3 is 14 residues long. The germline CDR1 and CDR2 sequences are SGHTA and FQGTGA. The J segment lost 8 bases and the V segment lost 2 bases, leaving 7 bases of the junction unmatched. The CDR3 spells CASSLGTSGGTQYF. The DNA of the CDR3 is TGTGCCAGCAGCTTAGGGACTTCGGGGGGTACGCAGTATTTT.

As regards this clone: Other DNA sequences in this specimen translate into the identical CDR3. The chain links TRBV18 to TRBJ2-3; TRBD1 matches at 7 bases. With V trimmed by 0 bases and J by 1 base, 4 bases remained unmatched. CDR3 length: 16 residues. Germline V lookup: CDR1 KGHSH, CDR2 LQKENI. In DNA, the CDR3 is TGTGCCAGCTCACCACCGAGACAGGGCGGCACAGATACGCAGTATTTT. Translation gives CASSPPRQGGTDTQYF.

CDR3 protein: CASSNSLGLDNEQFF. The CDR3 DNA reads TGTGCCAGCAGCAACTCCTTAGGACTAGACAATGAGCAGTTCTTC. The rearrangement joins TRBV11-3 to TRBJ2-1; 7 bases agree with TRBD2. CDR3 length: 15 residues. The germline CDR1 and CDR2 sequences are SGHNT and YENEEA. V was pared by 5 bases and J by 5 bases, with 9 bases of the junction left unmatched.